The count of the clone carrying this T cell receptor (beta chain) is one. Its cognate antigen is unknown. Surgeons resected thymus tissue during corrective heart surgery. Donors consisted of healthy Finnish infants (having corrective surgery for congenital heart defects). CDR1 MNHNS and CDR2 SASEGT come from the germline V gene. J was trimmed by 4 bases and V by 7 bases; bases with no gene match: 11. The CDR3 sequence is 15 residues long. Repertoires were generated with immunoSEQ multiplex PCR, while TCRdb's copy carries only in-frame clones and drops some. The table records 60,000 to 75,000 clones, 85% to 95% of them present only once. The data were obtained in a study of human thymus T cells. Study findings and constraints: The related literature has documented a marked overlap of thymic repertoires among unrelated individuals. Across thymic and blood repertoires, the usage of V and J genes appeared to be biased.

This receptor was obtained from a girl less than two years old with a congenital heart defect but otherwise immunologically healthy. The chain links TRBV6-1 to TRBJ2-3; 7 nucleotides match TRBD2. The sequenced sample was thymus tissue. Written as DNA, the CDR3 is TGTGCCAGCATTTCAGCGGGGAAGGATGCAGATACGCAGTATTTT. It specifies CASISAGKDADTQYF.